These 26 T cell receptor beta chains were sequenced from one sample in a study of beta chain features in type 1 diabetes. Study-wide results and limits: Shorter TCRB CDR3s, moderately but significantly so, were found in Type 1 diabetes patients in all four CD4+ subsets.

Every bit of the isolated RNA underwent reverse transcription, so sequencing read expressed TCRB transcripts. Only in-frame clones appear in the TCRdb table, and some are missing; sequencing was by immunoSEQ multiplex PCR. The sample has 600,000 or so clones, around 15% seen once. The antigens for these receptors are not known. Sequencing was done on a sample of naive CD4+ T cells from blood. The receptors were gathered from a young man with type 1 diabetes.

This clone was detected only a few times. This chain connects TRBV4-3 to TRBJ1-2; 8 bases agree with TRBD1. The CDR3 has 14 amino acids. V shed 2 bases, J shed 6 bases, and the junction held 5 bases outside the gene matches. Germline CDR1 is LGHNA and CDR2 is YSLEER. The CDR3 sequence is CASSQLQGVDGYTF. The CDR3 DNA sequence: TGCGCCAGCAGCCAATTACAGGGGGTCGATGGCTACACCTTC.

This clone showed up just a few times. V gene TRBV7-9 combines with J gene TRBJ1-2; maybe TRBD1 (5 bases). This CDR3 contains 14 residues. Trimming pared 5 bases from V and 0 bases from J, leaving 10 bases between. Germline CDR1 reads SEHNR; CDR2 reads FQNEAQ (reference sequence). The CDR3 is CASSEQEANYGYTF. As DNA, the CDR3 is TGTGCCAGCAGCGAACAGGAAGCTAACTATGGCTACACCTTC.

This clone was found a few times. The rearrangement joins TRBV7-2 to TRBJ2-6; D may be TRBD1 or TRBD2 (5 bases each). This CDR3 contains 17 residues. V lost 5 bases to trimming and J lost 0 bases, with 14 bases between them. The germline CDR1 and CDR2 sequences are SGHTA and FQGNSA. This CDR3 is CASSRLGTGSGANVLTF. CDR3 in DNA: TGTGCCAGCAGCCGACTTGGGACGGGCTCTGGGGCCAACGTCCTGACTTTC.

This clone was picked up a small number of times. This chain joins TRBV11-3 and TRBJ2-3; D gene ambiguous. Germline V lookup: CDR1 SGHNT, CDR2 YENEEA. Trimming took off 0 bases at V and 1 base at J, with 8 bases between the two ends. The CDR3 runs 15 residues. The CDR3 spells CASSLEENCTDTQYF. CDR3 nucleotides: TGTGCCAGCAGCTTAGAGGAGAACTGCACAGATACGCAGTATTTT.

The CDR3 loop is CSVRGGMNTEAFF. The CDR3 DNA reads TGCAGCGTTCGGGGGGGCATGAACACTGAAGCTTTCTTT. The chain carries TRBV29-1 and TRBJ1-1, with TRBD1 as a possible D gene (6 bases). This CDR3 has 13 residues. In germline, CDR1 is SQVTM, CDR2 ANQGSEA. V was cut by 5 bases and J by 0 bases, with 10 bases left in between.

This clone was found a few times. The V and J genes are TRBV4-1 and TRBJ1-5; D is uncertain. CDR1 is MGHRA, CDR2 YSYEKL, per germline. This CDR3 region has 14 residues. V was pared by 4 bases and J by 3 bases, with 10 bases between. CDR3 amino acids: CASSLQHSNQPQHF. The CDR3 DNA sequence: TGCGCCAGCAGCCTACAGCATTCCAATCAGCCCCAGCATTTT.

CDR3 sequence: CASRNSNRRSVEKLFF. CDR3 nucleotide sequence: TGCGCCAGCAGAAACAGCAACAGAAGGTCCGTTGAAAAACTGTTTTTT. The genes are TRBV5-1 and TRBJ1-4; no clear D. The germline V gene has CDR1 SGHRS and CDR2 YFSETQ. Trimming shortened V by 5 bases and J by 7 bases, and 21 bases separated the two germline ends. The CDR3 is 16 residues long.

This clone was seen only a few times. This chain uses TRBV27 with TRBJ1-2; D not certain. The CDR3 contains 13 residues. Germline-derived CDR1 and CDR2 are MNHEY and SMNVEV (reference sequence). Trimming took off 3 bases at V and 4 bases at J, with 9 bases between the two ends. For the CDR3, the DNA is TGTGCCAGCAGTTTTAGGTCTTCCTATGGCTACACCTTC. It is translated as CASSFRSSYGYTF.

CDR3 loop: CASSSWTGGYDEQYF. In nucleotides, the CDR3 is TGTGCCAGCAGTTCCTGGACAGGGGGATATGACGAGCAGTACTTC. The genes are TRBV28 and TRBJ2-7, with TRBD1 identical over 10 bases. Germline loops: CDR1 MDHEN, CDR2 SYDVKM. The CDR3 length is 15 residues. After removal of 4 bases from V and 5 bases from J, the junction contained 8 bases not matched to a gene.

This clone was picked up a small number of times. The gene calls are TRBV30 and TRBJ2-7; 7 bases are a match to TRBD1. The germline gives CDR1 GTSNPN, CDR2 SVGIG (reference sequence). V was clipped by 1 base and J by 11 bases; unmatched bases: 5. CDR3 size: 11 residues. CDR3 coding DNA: TGTGCCTGGAGTGCCTCAGGGGGAAAGTACTTC. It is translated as CAWSASGGKYF. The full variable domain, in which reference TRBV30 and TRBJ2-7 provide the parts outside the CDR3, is SQTIHQWPATLVQPVGSPLSLECTVEGTSNPNLYWYRQAAGRGLQLLFYSVGIGQISSEVPQNLSASRPQDRQFILSSKKLLLSDSGFYLCAWSASGGKYFGPGTRLTVT.

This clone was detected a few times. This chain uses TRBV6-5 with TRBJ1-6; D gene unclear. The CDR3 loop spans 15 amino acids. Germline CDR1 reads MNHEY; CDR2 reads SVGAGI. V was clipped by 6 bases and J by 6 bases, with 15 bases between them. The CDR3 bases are TGTGCCAGCAGAGTGACGGCGGACCGTAATTCACCCCTCCACTTT. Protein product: CASRVTADRNSPLHF.

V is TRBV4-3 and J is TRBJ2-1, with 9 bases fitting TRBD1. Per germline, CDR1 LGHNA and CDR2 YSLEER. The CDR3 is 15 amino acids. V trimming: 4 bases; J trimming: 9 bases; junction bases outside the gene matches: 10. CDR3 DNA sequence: TGCGCCAGCAGCCGTACCGGGACAGGGACCGGTGAGCAGTTCTTC. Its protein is CASSRTGTGTGEQFF.

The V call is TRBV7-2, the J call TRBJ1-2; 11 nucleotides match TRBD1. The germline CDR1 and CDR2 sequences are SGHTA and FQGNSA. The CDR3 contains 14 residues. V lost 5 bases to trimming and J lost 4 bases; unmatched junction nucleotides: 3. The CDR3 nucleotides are TGTGCCAGCAGCCCGGGACAGGGGGTCTATGGCTACACCTTC. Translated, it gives CASSPGQGVYGYTF.

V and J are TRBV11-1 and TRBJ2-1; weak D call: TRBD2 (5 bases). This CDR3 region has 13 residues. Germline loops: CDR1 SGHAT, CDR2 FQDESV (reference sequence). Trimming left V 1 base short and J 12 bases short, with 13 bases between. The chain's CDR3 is CASSLEVSRGQFF. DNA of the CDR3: TGTGCCAGCAGCTTAGAGGTCTCTCGGGGGCAGTTCTTC.

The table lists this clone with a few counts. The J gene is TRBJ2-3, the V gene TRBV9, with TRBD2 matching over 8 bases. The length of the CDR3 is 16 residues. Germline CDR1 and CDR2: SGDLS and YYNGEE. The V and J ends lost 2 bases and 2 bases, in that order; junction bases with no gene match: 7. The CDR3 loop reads CASSVSGGPYTDTQYF. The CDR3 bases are TGTGCCAGCAGCGTGAGCGGGGGACCGTACACAGATACGCAGTATTTT.

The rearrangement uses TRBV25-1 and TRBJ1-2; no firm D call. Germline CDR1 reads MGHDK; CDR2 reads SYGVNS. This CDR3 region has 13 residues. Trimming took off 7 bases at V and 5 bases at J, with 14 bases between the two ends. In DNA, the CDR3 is TGTGCCAGCACGACCACTAATAAGTATGGCTACACCTTC. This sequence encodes CASTTTNKYGYTF.

CDR3 DNA: TGTGCCAGCAGTGACGGGGGTGGAGCAGATACGCAGTATTTT. Protein: CASSDGGGADTQYF. The J gene is TRBJ2-3, the V gene TRBV6-4; TRBD1 or TRBD2 may be the D gene (5 bases each). Germline V lookup: CDR1 MRHNA, CDR2 SNTAGT. The CDR3 has 14 residues. Deletions cut 2 bases from V and 4 bases from J, with 10 bases between.

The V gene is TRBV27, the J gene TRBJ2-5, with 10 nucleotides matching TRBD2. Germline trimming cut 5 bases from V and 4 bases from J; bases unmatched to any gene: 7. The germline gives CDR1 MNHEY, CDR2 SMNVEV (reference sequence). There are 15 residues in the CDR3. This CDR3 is CASSIGLAAGETQYF. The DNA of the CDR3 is TGTGCCAGCAGTATTGGACTAGCGGCGGGAGAGACCCAGTACTTC.

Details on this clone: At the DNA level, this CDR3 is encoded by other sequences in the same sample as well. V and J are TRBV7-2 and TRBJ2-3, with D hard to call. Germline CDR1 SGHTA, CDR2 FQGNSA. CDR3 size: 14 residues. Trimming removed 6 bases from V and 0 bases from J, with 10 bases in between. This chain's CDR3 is CASSPRSSTDTQYF. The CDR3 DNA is TGTGCCAGCAGTCCTCGATCTAGCACAGATACGCAGTATTTT.

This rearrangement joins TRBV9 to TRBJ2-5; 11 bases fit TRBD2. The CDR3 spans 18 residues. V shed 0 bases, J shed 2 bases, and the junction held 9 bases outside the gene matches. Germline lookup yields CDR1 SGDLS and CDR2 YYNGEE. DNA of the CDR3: TGTGCCAGCAGCGTAGTGGCTAGCGGGGGGCCGGTACAAGAGACCCAGTACTTC. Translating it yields CASSVVASGGPVQETQYF. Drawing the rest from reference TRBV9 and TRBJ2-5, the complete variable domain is DSGVTQTPKHLITATGQRVTLRCSPRSGDLSVYWYQQSLDQGLQFLIQYYNGEERAKGNILERFSAQQFPDLHSELNLSSLELGDSALYFCASSVVASGGPVQETQYFGPGTRLLVL.

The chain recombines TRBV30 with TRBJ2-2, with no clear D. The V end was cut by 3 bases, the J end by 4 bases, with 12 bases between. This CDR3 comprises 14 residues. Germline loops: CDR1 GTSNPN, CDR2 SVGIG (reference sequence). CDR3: CAWRSNRLTGELFF. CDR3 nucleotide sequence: TGTGCCTGGAGGTCGAACAGACTCACCGGGGAGCTGTTTTTT.

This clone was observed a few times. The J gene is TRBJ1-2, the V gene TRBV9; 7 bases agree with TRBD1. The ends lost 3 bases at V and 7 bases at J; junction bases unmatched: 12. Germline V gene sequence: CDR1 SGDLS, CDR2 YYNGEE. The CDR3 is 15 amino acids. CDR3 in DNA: TGTGCCAGCAGCGGACAGACAGGGCGCTCTCCTGGCTACACCTTC. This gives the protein CASSGQTGRSPGYTF.

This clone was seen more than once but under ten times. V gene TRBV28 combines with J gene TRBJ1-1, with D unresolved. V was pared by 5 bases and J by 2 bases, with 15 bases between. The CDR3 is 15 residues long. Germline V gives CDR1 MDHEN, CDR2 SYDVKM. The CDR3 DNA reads TGTGCCAGCAGTGTTAGGCTCGACACCAACACTGAAGCTTTCTTT. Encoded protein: CASSVRLDTNTEAFF.

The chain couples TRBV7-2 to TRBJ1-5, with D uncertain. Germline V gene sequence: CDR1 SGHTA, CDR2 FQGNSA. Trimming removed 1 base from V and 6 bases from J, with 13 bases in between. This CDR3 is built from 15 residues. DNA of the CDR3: TGTGCCAGCAGCTTAGGGGCGGGCGGGAGTCAGCCCCAGCATTTT. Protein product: CASSLGAGGSQPQHF.

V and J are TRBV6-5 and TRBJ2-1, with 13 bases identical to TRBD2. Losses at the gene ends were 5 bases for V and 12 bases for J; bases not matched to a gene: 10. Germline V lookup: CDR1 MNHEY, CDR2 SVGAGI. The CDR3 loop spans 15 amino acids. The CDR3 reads CASSRGTSGALPQFF. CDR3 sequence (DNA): TGTGCCAGCAGTCGTGGGACTAGCGGGGCACTACCGCAGTTCTTC.

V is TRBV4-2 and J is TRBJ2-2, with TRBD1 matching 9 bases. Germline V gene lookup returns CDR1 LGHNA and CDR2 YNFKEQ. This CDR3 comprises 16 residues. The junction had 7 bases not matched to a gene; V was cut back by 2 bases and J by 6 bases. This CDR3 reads CASSQSQGQGPGELFF. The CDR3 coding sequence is TGTGCCAGCAGCCAAAGTCAGGGACAGGGTCCCGGGGAGCTGTTTTTT.